A selection of T cell receptor beta chains follows, all from one sample in a study of T-cell reconstitution after alpha-beta-depleted transplantation in children. Via MiXCR, TCRdb re-called the PCR reads, giving one row per CDR3 protein. The data show around 960,000 distinct CDR3 sequences, 25% to 35% seen once. The sequencing here drew on PBMCs, mostly from graft donor cells, taken 360 days after TCRalphabeta/CD19-depleted stem cell transplant. The receptor set was obtained from a boy in the first two years of life who had a stem cell transplant for SCID, so the T cells may come from the graft donor. CDR3s include the opening cysteine and the closing phenylalanine or tryptophan. The D gene is left open where the match is weak. The listing skips clone size in some rows; elsewhere it reads once, few, many or a size class.

few,TRBV18,16,TRBD1,TRBJ2-3,TGTGCCAGCTCACCACAGGGGACAGGGTCCACAGATACGCAGTATTTT,CASSPQGTGSTDTQYF
-,TRBV14,18,TRBD1,TRBJ2-2,TGTGCCAGCAGCCCGCGGACAGGGGGAAAGAGGGGCACCGGGGAGCTGTTTTTT,CASSPRTGGKRGTGELFF
-,TRBV5-8,16,-,TRBJ2-5,TGTGCCAGCAGCTTGAGAAGGGGACCCAAACAAGAGACCCAGTACTTC,CASSLRRGPKQETQYF
-,TRBV7-9,16,-,TRBJ2-7,TGTGCCAGCAGCTTAGAAGGGCAGCTTCCCTCCTACGAGCAGTACTTC,CASSLEGQLPSYEQYF
few,TRBV5-1,15,-,TRBJ2-1,TGCGCCAGCAGCTTGGCCGTGGGGGTGGGGAATGAGCAGTTCTTC,CASSLAVGVGNEQFF
few,TRBV5-5,14,-,TRBJ2-1,TGTGCCAGCAGCTTGAAATCCATTCCCAATGAGCAGTTCTTC,CASSLKSIPNEQFF
-,TRBV11-1,17,TRBD2,TRBJ2-3,TGTGCCATGGGCTTAGCGGGGGGGCCCAAATTCACAGATACGCAGTATTTT,CAMGLAGGPKFTDTQYF
-,TRBV20-1,13,TRBD1,TRBJ1-1,TGCAGTGCTGGCAACAGGGGGCGGACTGAAGCTTTCTTT,CSAGNRGRTEAFF
-,TRBV4-3,15,-,TRBJ1-6,TGCGCCAGCAGCCAAGCGGGGGGAAGTAATTCACCCCTCCACTTT,CASSQAGGSNSPLHF
-,TRBV7-2,15,TRBD1,TRBJ2-2,TGTGCCAGCAGCTCCACGTTAGGGGGCCCCGGGGAGCTGTTTTTT,CASSSTLGGPGELFF
few,TRBV5-6,16,TRBD2,TRBJ2-1,TGTGCCAGCAGCTTCTCCGGGACTAGGGCGGACAATGAGCAGTTCTTC,CASSFSGTRADNEQFF
many,TRBV6-2/TRBV6-3,16,-,TRBJ2-2,TGTGCCAGCAGTGGCACAGGGACCTCGAACACCGGGGAGCTGTTTTTT,CASSGTGTSNTGELFF
-,TRBV4-3,15,-,TRBJ2-5,TGCGCCAGCAGCCAAGCGAACGCACCCAAGGAGACCCAGTACTTC,CASSQANAPKETQYF
few,TRBV10-3,12,TRBD1,TRBJ1-2,TGTGCCACCAAGACAGGGGGCTATGGCTACACCTTC,CATKTGGYGYTF
once,TRBV10-3,14,-,TRBJ1-1,TGTGCCATCAGGGTAAAGGGGGTCGACACTGAAGCTTTCTTT,CAIRVKGVDTEAFF
-,TRBV4-3,17,-,TRBJ1-1,TGCGCCAGCAGCGGGGGGCCTCAAGGACCAGGGTCGACTGAAGCTTTCTTT,CASSGGPQGPGSTEAFF
-,TRBV11-2,17,-,TRBJ2-3,TGTGCCAGCAGCCCAAGAAGGGACGGGATCAGCGCAGATACGCAGTATTTT,CASSPRRDGISADTQYF
-,TRBV7-3,13,-,TRBJ1-1,TGTGCCAGCAGCTTAAGGGGGGGAGGTGAAGCTTTCTTT,CASSLRGGGEAFF
many,TRBV20-1,12,-,TRBJ2-3,TGCAGTGCTAGAGATCATGTTGATACGCAGTATTTT,CSARDHVDTQYF
-,TRBV20-1,13,-,TRBJ2-5,TGCAGTGCTAGAGATGGCGTGAAAGAGACCCAGTACTTC,CSARDGVKETQYF
few,TRBV4-2,17,-,TRBJ2-1,TGTGCCAGCAGCCAGGGGGTTGCGGGACCCTACTACAATGAGCAGTTCTTC,CASSQGVAGPYYNEQFF
few,TRBV3-1,16,-,TRBJ2-1,TGTGCCAGCAGCCAAGGAGCAGTACTTGCCTACAATGAGCAGTTCTTC,CASSQGAVLAYNEQFF
-,TRBV12-3/TRBV12-4,16,TRBD1,TRBJ1-1,TGTGCCAGCAGTTTCCCCGGGACAGGGATGAACACTGAAGCTTTCTTT,CASSFPGTGMNTEAFF
-,TRBV5-8,17,-,TRBJ2-1,TGTGCCAGCAGCCAACTGAGGGGGACAATAAGCTACAATGAGCAGTTCTTC,CASSQLRGTISYNEQFF
-,TRBV6-5,18,TRBD2,TRBJ2-7,TGTGCCAGCAGTTCGACTCCGGGACTAGCAGGGTGGGGCTACGAGCAGTACTTC,CASSSTPGLAGWGYEQYF
-,TRBV20-1,16,-,TRBJ2-1,TGCAGTGCTAGAGGGTGGGGGGCCAATGTAGGGAATGAGCAGTTCTTC,CSARGWGANVGNEQFF
-,TRBV7-2,15,-,TRBJ2-3,TGTGCCAGCAGCTCTTCCGGGACCCATGGAGATACGCAGTATTTT,CASSSSGTHGDTQYF
few,TRBV7-9,15,-,TRBJ1-1,TGTGCCAGCAGCTCTCTTGGCGGGACACACGATGAAGCTTTCTTT,CASSSLGGTHDEAFF
-,TRBV2,15,TRBD1,TRBJ2-7,TGTGCCAGCGTCTACCACCAGGGACAGGACTACGAGCAGTACTTC,CASVYHQGQDYEQYF
few,TRBV4-3,16,-,TRBJ2-2,TGCGCCAGCAGCCAACGGGTTCTTAAATCCACCGGGGAGCTGTTTTTT,CASSQRVLKSTGELFF
-,TRBV7-2,15,TRBD1,TRBJ2-2,TGTGCCAGCACCGACAGGGCGCTATCTGGCGGGGAGCTGTTTTTT,CASTDRALSGGELFF
many,TRBV20-1,13,-,TRBJ2-7,TGCAGTGCTAGAGGGGGGATCTCCTACGAGCAGTACTTC,CSARGGISYEQYF
-,TRBV20-1,14,-,TRBJ1-5,TGCAGTGCTAGTTGGCGTCAGACAAATCAGCCCCAGCATTTT,CSASWRQTNQPQHF